This T cell receptor beta chain was found in a study of shared clonotypes between healthy human individuals. At the level of the study: Donors consisted of two women and three men between 18 and 49.

Genomic DNA belonging to each subset was distributed in equal measure over several immunoSEQ plates. In replicate PCRs of sorted subsets, 150 to 200 ng DNA, approximately 30,000 T cell genomes, was used. Sequencing was performed with immunoSEQ multiplex PCR; in TCRdb, only in-frame clones are kept and a portion is missing. Of 700,000 or so clones listed, around 72% are singletons. The CDR3 is 14 amino acids. The chain recombines TRBV21-1 with TRBJ2-7; the listed D gene, TRBD1, was not tested against the DNA. TRBV21-1 is tagged as a pseudogene. The sample taken for sequencing was memory CD4+ T cells sorted from blood. The subset: CD45RA-negative fraction. The source of this sequence is a woman younger than 45 in good health. The CDR3 nucleotides read TGTGCCAGCACCACAGGGGGGGCAGTTTACGAGCAGTACTTC. It specifies CASTTGGAVYEQYF.